This T cell receptor (beta chain) was profiled in a study of blood T cell repertoires in COVID-19. Study background: COVID-19 samples, acute and convalescent, were from the United States, Italy and Spain. PBMCs, B-cell-depleted T cells, or T cells provided the cDNA or gDNA that made up the material.

The CDR3 extends over 16 amino acids. Germline V gives CDR1 MNHGY, CDR2 SVAAGI. This table comes from immunoSEQ multiplex PCR, and its TCRdb copy is limited to in-frame clones, with some not included. Seen here are approximately 440,000 clones, 80% to 95% observed once, and the top ten hold 0.6%. Participants came from about two dozen US areas, aged roughly 18 to 95 years. Participants were placed into cohorts based on the clinical history they reported. This TCR was recovered from a man younger than 30 who had recovered from COVID-19. Sequenced input: PBMCs or T cells enriched from blood (not recorded which). The chain combines TRBV6-9 with TRBJ1-6; weak D call: TRBD1 (6 bases). The CDR3 here is CVPQVRQGKINSPLHF. The CDR3 nucleotides are TGTGTACCTCAGGTGCGGCAGGGGAAAATTAATTCACCCCTCCACTTT.